These 28 T cell receptor beta chains were all obtained from the same sample, sequenced in a study of control samples from healthy donors and cancer patients. Measured with immunoSEQ multiplex PCR; TCRdb has only the in-frame clones, and not every one. The sample records roughly 100,000 clones, around 89% being singletons. The sample was PBMCs. These receptors were obtained from a man between 60 and 70 years old with lung cancer.

This clone was counted between two and nine times. The chain links TRBV9 to TRBJ2-7, with D possibly being TRBD1 (6 bases). Germline V gene lookup returns CDR1 SGDLS and CDR2 YYNGEE. V lost 4 bases and J 2 bases, leaving 13 bases between the germline ends. The CDR3 has 14 amino acids. This chain's CDR3 is CASSPRQDAYEQYV. The CDR3 DNA is TGTGCCAGCAGCCCCCGACAGGACGCCTACGAGCAGTACGTC.

The V call is TRBV10-3, the J call TRBJ1-1; D ambiguous. The CDR3 extends over 17 amino acids. CDR1 is ENHRY, CDR2 SYGVKD, per germline. Trimming stripped 10 bases from V and 2 bases from J, with 26 bases between. CDR3 region: CATLKRIPADLNTEAFF. In nucleotides, the CDR3 is TGTGCCACCCTGAAGAGGATCCCGGCAGATTTAAACACTGAAGCTTTCTTT.

The rearrangement links TRBV7-9 to TRBJ1-4; a possible D gene is TRBD1 (5 bases). The CDR3 length is 16 residues. The germline V gene has CDR1 SEHNR and CDR2 FQNEAQ (reference sequence). With 5 bases removed from V and 4 bases from J, the gap between germline ends came to 17 bases. The CDR3 reads CASSREEGSVNEKLFF. CDR3 in DNA: TGTGCCAGCAGCCGGGAGGAGGGGTCGGTTAATGAAAAACTGTTTTTT.

This rearrangement joins TRBV9 to TRBJ2-4; possibly TRBD1 for D (6 bases). V gave up 3 bases and J gave up 0 bases, with 13 bases separating them. Germline values: CDR1 SGDLS, CDR2 YYNGEE. CDR3 length equals 16 residues. CDR3 sequence reads: CASSEGEHLAKNIQYF. CDR3 nucleotides: TGTGCCAGCAGCGAGGGGGAGCACCTAGCCAAAAACATTCAGTACTTC.

The J gene is TRBJ2-3, the V gene TRBV7-2; D may correspond to TRBD1 or TRBD2 (7 bases each). The CDR3 length is 15 residues. The germline V gene has CDR1 SGHTA and CDR2 FQGNSA. Trimming removed 3 bases at V and 5 bases at J, with 15 bases between. As DNA, the CDR3 is TGTGCCAGCAGCTTGGGGGGGTCAGGGGGAGATACGCAGTATTTT. Residues: CASSLGGSGGDTQYF.

CDR3 in DNA: TGCAGTGCTGGTACTAGCGATACGCAGTATTTT. This codes for CSAGTSDTQYF. This rearrangement joins TRBV20-1 to TRBJ2-3; maybe TRBD2 (6 bases). Germline V gives CDR1 DFQATT, CDR2 SNEGSKA (reference sequence). CDR3 length: 11 residues. Trimming took 5 bases from V and 6 from J, leaving 9 bases between them.

This clone was observed a few times. The J gene is TRBJ2-5, the V gene TRBV19, with D hard to call. Trimming removed 8 bases from V and 5 bases from J, with 15 bases in between. CDR3 length: 13 residues. Germline V gene lookup returns CDR1 LNHDA and CDR2 SQIVND (reference sequence). The CDR3 nucleotides are TGTGCCAGTCGTAGTGGTGGTGGCGAGACCCAGTACTTC. Amino acid sequence: CASRSGGGETQYF.

This chain links TRBV14 with TRBJ1-2; 8 nucleotides line up with TRBD1. J was trimmed by 12 bases and V by 0 bases; bases with no gene match: 6. Germline V CDR1 and CDR2: SGHDN, FVKESK. There are 13 residues in the CDR3. CDR3 in DNA: TGTGCCAGCAGCCAAGATCACCGGACAGGGAACACCTTC. This translates into CASSQDHRTGNTF.

This rearrangement joins TRBV7-6 to TRBJ2-5; 9 nucleotides line up with TRBD2. With 6 bases clipped from V and 1 base from J, the junction kept 9 bases outside the gene matches. Per germline, CDR1 SGHVS and CDR2 FNYEAQ. The CDR3 is 16 amino acids. CDR3 region: CASRFGERGVQETQYF. In nucleotides, the CDR3 is TGTGCCAGCAGATTTGGGGAGCGGGGGGTCCAAGAGACCCAGTACTTC.

This chain uses TRBV9 with TRBJ1-1; no definite D call. The germline gives CDR1 SGDLS, CDR2 YYNGEE. The V end lost 3 bases, the J end lost 6 bases, and 12 bases lay between the germline ends. This CDR3 contains 13 residues. The CDR3 sequence is CASSALRRPEAFF. CDR3 bases: TGTGCCAGCAGCGCCCTCCGCCGACCTGAAGCTTTCTTT.

The chain carries TRBV5-4 and TRBJ2-7; a weak D match, TRBD2 (6 bases). Germline CDR1 reads SGHNT; CDR2 reads YYREEE (reference sequence). The CDR3 has 14 amino acids. The V and J ends lost 4 bases and 4 bases respectively, with 15 bases between them. DNA for the CDR3: TGTGCCAGCAGCCCGGGACTTACCGGGTACGAGCAGTACGTC. This gives the protein CASSPGLTGYEQYV.

J is TRBJ2-2 and V is TRBV6-6, with 9 bases that match TRBD1. The CDR3 is made up of 15 amino acids. Germline values: CDR1 MNHNY, CDR2 SVGAGI (reference sequence). J gave up 2 bases and V 6 bases, and 4 bases lay outside the gene matches. For the CDR3, the DNA is TGTGCCAGCAGACAGGGACAGGGAAACACCGGGGAGCTGTTTTTT. Encoded protein: CASRQGQGNTGELFF.

The rearrangement uses TRBV5-4 and TRBJ1-1; D remains ambiguous. The ends were cut back, 0 bases at V and 5 bases at J, with 14 bases in the middle. This CDR3 is 15 amino acids long. Germline CDR1 and CDR2: SGHNT and YYREEE (reference sequence). The CDR3 region has the DNA TGTGCCAGCAGCTTGGGGGTTAACTTCGGGACTGAAGCTTTCTTT. It specifies CASSLGVNFGTEAFF.

This chain uses TRBV21-1 with TRBJ1-6. TRBV21-1 is noted as a pseudogene. The CDR3 loop spans 10 amino acids. The CDR3 is CPGWGSPLHF. CDR3 in DNA: TGCCCCGGGTGGGGATCACCCCTCCACTTT.

This clone has a handful of counts. This chain connects TRBV2 to TRBJ1-2; no firm D call. The germline gives CDR1 SNHLY, CDR2 FYNNEI. The CDR3 length is 13 residues. The V end lost 7 bases, the J end lost 12 bases, and 21 bases lay between the germline ends. The CDR3 here is CASIFRVGNFDTF. The CDR3 nucleotides are TGTGCCAGCATCTTTAGGGTAGGGAATTTTGACACCTTC.

The rearrangement links TRBV11-2 to TRBJ2-3; possible D gene TRBD2, 5 bases. Germline V gene sequence: CDR1 SGHAT, CDR2 FQNNGV. The CDR3 is 16 residues long. V was pared by 0 bases and J by 2 bases, with 12 bases between. CDR3 nucleotides: TGTGCCAGCAGCTTAGACTCGAGCGGATTCACAGATACGCAGTATTTT. It yields the protein CASSLDSSGFTDTQYF.

The gene calls are TRBV2 and TRBJ2-7; D may be TRBD1 (6 bases). The CDR3 is made up of 15 amino acids. Germline V gene sequence: CDR1 SNHLY, CDR2 FYNNEI. V lost 0 bases to trimming and J lost 2 bases, with 11 bases between them. The CDR3, as DNA: TGTGCCAGCAGTGAAGCGCGGACAGTTACCTACGAGCAGTACTTC. As protein: CASSEARTVTYEQYF.

The rearrangement uses TRBV5-1 and TRBJ1-6, with D perhaps matching TRBD1 (5 bases). This CDR3 comprises 15 residues. V was trimmed by 0 bases and J by 9 bases, leaving 13 bases between them. The germline gives CDR1 SGHRS, CDR2 YFSETQ. In DNA form, the CDR3 reads TGCGCCAGCAGCTTGGACGCCGGGGGGGGTTCACCCCTCCACTTT. Protein product: CASSLDAGGGSPLHF.

This sequence joins TRBV10-1 and TRBJ2-4; 8 bases line up with TRBD1. The germline gives CDR1 WNHNN, CDR2 SYGVQD (reference sequence). This CDR3 region has 16 residues. V shed 7 bases and J 3 bases; nucleotides not matched to a gene: 11. This chain's CDR3 is CASKFGTGEGKNIQYF. The CDR3 DNA is TGCGCCAGCAAGTTCGGGACAGGAGAAGGCAAAAACATTCAGTACTTC.

The rearrangement links TRBV3-1 (or the pseudogene TRBV3-2) to TRBJ1-2, with a weak D call TRBD1 (5 bases). The V gene's germline CDR1 is LGHDT and CDR2 YNNKEL (reference sequence). The CDR3 length is 14 residues. V shed 7 bases and J shed 8 bases, with 20 bases lying between them. CDR3 protein: CASTLRDLGLGYTF. The CDR3 DNA reads TGTGCCAGCACCCTTAGGGACCTCGGTTTGGGCTACACCTTC.

The chain employs TRBV5-1 and TRBJ1-2; 8 nucleotides agree with TRBD1. Germline V gene sequence: CDR1 SGHRS, CDR2 YFSETQ. The CDR3 loop spans 17 amino acids. V dropped 0 bases and J dropped 0; count of bases not matched to a gene: 7. The CDR3 reads CASSLVQGASANYGYTF. The CDR3 DNA sequence: TGCGCCAGCAGCTTGGTTCAGGGGGCATCGGCTAACTATGGCTACACCTTC.

The J gene is TRBJ2-3, the V gene TRBV18; 7 nucleotides match TRBD2. Trimming removed 0 bases from V and 2 bases from J; junction bases left unmatched: 5. In germline, CDR1 is KGHSH, CDR2 LQKENI. The CDR3 is 16 residues long. CDR3 sequence: CASSPPGGVTTDTQYF. CDR3 coding DNA: TGTGCCAGCTCACCACCGGGGGGGGTGACCACAGATACGCAGTATTTT.

The chain employs TRBV2 and TRBJ1-2; no clear D. The length of the CDR3 is 14 residues. Germline CDR1 is SNHLY and CDR2 is FYNNEI. V lost 1 base to trimming and J lost 3 bases, with 9 bases between them. The CDR3 reads CASSEETPYYGYTF. The CDR3 bases are TGTGCCAGCAGTGAAGAGACCCCTTACTATGGCTACACCTTC.

CDR3 residues: CAWRNDRAGNTIYF. The CDR3 DNA reads as TGTGCCTGGAGAAACGACAGGGCTGGAAACACCATATATTTT. V and J are TRBV30 and TRBJ1-3, with 7 bases identical to TRBD1. There are 14 residues in the CDR3. Germline values: CDR1 GTSNPN, CDR2 SVGIG (reference sequence). V lost 3 bases to trimming and J lost 2 bases; unmatched junction nucleotides: 4. The full variable domain, in which reference TRBV30 and TRBJ1-3 provide the parts outside the CDR3, is SQTIHQWPATLVQPVGSPLSLECTVEGTSNPNLYWYRQAAGRGLQLLFYSVGIGQISSEVPQNLSASRPQDRQFILSSKKLLLSDSGFYLCAWRNDRAGNTIYFGEGSWLTVV.

The J gene is TRBJ1-2, the V gene TRBV6-5; D ambiguous. The length of the CDR3 is 15 residues. The germline V gene has CDR1 MNHEY and CDR2 SVGAGI. V gave up 8 bases and J gave up 4 bases, with 20 bases separating them. In DNA, the CDR3 is TGTGCCAGCGTCGCTCCGGGCCCTCGACCCTATGGCTACACCTTC. It translates to CASVAPGPRPYGYTF.

This clone was recorded only once. The chain combines TRBV4-2 with TRBJ1-2; D call uncertain. V gave up 0 bases and J gave up 2 bases, with 1 base separating them. The CDR3 runs to 12 residues. Germline CDR1 and CDR2: LGHNA and YNFKEQ. Written as DNA, the CDR3 is TGTGCCAGCAGCCAAGAGAACTATGGCTACACCTTC. Translation gives CASSQENYGYTF.

This clone has a single count. The gene calls are TRBV28 and TRBJ1-5; the match to TRBD1 covers 8 bases. The junction had 5 bases not matched to a gene; V was cut back by 6 bases and J by 4 bases. There are 14 residues in the CDR3. CDR1 and CDR2 (germline): MDHEN, SYDVKM. The CDR3 coding sequence is TGTGCCAGCAGAGACAGGGGCGGGAATCAGCCCCAGCATTTT. The encoded protein is CASRDRGGNQPQHF.

This chain joins TRBV18 and TRBJ1-1; the match to TRBD1 covers 9 bases. Germline-derived CDR1 and CDR2 are KGHSH and LQKENI. With V trimmed by 3 bases and J by 3 bases, 8 bases remained unmatched. The CDR3 length is 16 residues. CDR3 DNA: TGTGCCAGCTCACCTGGACAGGGGATAATGTACACTGAAGCTTTCTTT. Its translation: CASSPGQGIMYTEAFF.